The next 8 T cell receptor beta chains were all read from a single sample in a study of cytomegalovirus exposure and HLA in healthy donors. Generated by immunoSEQ multiplex PCR, the TCRdb table keeps only in-frame clones and is missing some. The sample lists more than 50,000 clones; just under 95% were seen once. Input material: PBMCs. These receptors all come from a man between 18 and 29 years old in good health and CMV-seronegative.

The V gene is TRBV5-6, the J gene TRBJ2-7; TRBD2 aligns across 14 bases. Germline V gives CDR1 SGHDT, CDR2 YYEEEE. The CDR3 is made up of 15 amino acids. Trimming at V came to 4 bases and at J to 6 bases, leaving 6 bases not matched to a gene. In DNA, the CDR3 is TGTGCCAGCAGCGACCGGACTAGCGGGAGGACCGAGCAGTACTTC. It encodes CASSDRTSGRTEQYF.

The chain couples TRBV6-8 to TRBJ1-5; D is unclear. Germline-derived CDR1 and CDR2 are MNHGY and SAAAGT. The CDR3 totals 12 residues. Trimming removed 2 bases from V and 5 bases from J, with 4 bases in between. CDR3 protein: CASSYPYQPQHF. Written as DNA, the CDR3 is TGTGCCAGCAGTTACCCCTATCAGCCCCAGCATTTT.

V usage is TRBV29-1 and J usage is TRBJ1-2; D not certain. Germline V lookup: CDR1 SQVTM, CDR2 ANQGSEA. The V and J ends lost 6 bases and 4 bases respectively, with 15 bases between them. This CDR3 region has 13 residues. The CDR3 DNA follows: TGCAGCGTCATACTTGAGGGTAGCTATGGCTACACCTTC. Its protein is CSVILEGSYGYTF.

The chain combines TRBV6-5 with TRBJ1-5, with D hard to call. The CDR3 is 13 amino acids. Germline CDR1 MNHEY, CDR2 SVGAGI. Trimming took 4 bases from V and 2 from J, leaving 6 bases between them. The CDR3 loop reads CASSLAGNQPQHF. CDR3 sequence (DNA): TGTGCCAGCAGTTTAGCCGGCAATCAGCCCCAGCATTTT.

This clone was seen only a few times. The chain combines TRBV6-1 with TRBJ1-1; 8 nucleotides line up with TRBD1. Germline loops: CDR1 MNHNS, CDR2 SASEGT. V lost 2 bases and J lost 11; bases outside the gene matches: 7. The CDR3 extends over 13 amino acids. The chain's CDR3 is CASSENRQGSAFF. The CDR3 DNA reads as TGTGCCAGCAGTGAAAACAGACAGGGGAGTGCTTTCTTT.

The rearrangement joins TRBV28 to TRBJ2-3, with 9 positions matching TRBD2. The CDR3 runs to 17 residues. J was trimmed by 0 bases and V by 4 bases; bases with no gene match: 8. The germline V gene encodes CDR1 MDHEN and CDR2 SYDVKM. The CDR3 sequence is CASSSAGGPVSTDTQYF. CDR3 nucleotides: TGTGCCAGCAGTTCCGCGGGAGGGCCAGTCAGCACAGATACGCAGTATTTT.

This clone came up once. The J gene is TRBJ1-1, the V gene TRBV19, with 9 bases that match TRBD1. Trimming removed 7 bases from V and 3 bases from J; junction bases left unmatched: 6. The CDR3 extends over 14 amino acids. In germline, CDR1 is LNHDA, CDR2 SQIVND (reference sequence). CDR3 sequence reads: CASNLWTGDTEAFF. The CDR3 DNA follows: TGTGCCAGTAACTTGTGGACAGGGGACACTGAAGCTTTCTTT.

This rearrangement joins TRBV5-1 to TRBJ1-1; 7 bases match TRBD1. This CDR3 comprises 15 residues. Germline V lookup: CDR1 SGHRS, CDR2 YFSETQ. The V and J ends lost 0 bases and 4 bases, in that order; junction bases with no gene match: 6. The CDR3: CASSLDGQGVTEAFF. For the CDR3, the DNA is TGCGCCAGCAGCTTGGACGGGCAGGGGGTCACTGAAGCTTTCTTT.